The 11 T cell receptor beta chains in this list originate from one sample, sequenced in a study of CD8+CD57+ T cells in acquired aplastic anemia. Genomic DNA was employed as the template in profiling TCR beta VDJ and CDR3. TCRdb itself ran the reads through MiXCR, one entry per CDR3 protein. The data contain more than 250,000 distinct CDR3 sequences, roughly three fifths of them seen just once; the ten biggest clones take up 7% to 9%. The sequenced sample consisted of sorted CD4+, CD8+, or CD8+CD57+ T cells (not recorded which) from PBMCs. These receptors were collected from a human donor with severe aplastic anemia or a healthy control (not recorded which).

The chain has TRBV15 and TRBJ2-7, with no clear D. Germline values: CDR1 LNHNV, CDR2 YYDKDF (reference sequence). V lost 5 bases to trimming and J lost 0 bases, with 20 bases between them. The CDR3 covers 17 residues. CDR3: CATSYKRARLTSYEQYF. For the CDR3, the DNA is TGTGCCACCAGCTACAAAAGAGCCCGGCTAACCTCCTACGAGCAGTACTTC.

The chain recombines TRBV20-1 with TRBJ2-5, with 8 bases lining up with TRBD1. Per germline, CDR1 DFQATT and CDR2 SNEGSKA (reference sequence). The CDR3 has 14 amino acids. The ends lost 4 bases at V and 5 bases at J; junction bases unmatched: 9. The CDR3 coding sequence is TGCAGTGCTACCGTGGACAGGGTCCAGGAGACCCAGTACTTC. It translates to CSATVDRVQETQYF.

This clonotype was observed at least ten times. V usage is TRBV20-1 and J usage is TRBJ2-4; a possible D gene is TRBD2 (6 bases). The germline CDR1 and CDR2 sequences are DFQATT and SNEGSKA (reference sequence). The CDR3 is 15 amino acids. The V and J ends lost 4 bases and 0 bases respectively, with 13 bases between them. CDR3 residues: CSATTGGIAKNIQYF. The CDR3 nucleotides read TGCAGTGCTACGACCGGGGGAATAGCCAAAAACATTCAGTACTTC.

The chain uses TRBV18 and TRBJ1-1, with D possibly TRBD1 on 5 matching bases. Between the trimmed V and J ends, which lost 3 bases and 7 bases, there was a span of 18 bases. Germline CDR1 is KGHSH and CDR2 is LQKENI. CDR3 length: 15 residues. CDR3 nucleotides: TGTGCCAGCTCACCCGACCCGGGGCCCGGGGGTGAAGCTTTCTTT. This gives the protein CASSPDPGPGGEAFF.

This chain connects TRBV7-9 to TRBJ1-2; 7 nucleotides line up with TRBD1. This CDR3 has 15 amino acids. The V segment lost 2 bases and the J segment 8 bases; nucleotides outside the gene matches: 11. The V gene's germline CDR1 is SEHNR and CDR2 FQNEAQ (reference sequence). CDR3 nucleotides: TGTGCCAGCAGCTTATTACAGGGGACCCCGAGGGGCTACACCTTC. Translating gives CASSLLQGTPRGYTF.

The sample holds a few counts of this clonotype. This CDR3 reads CASSPGQGGPETQYF. CDR3 DNA sequence: TGTGCCAGCAGCCCCGGACAGGGAGGACCGGAGACCCAGTACTTC. This chain links TRBV5-6 with TRBJ2-5; 8 bases map to TRBD1. This CDR3 region has 15 residues. Germline V gene lookup returns CDR1 SGHDT and CDR2 YYEEEE. V lost 4 bases, J lost 5 bases, and 10 bases stayed unmatched.

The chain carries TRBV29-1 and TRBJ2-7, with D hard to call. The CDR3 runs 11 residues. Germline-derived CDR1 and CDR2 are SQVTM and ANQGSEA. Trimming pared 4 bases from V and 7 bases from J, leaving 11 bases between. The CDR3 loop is CSVGGLIEQYF. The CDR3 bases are TGCAGCGTTGGGGGTTTAATAGAGCAGTACTTC.

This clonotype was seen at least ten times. CDR3 DNA: TGTGCCAGCAGTTTTGTGGTTGGCTATAATTCACCCCTCCACTTT. Its translation is CASSFVVGYNSPLHF. This chain connects TRBV27 to TRBJ1-6; the D is unclear. This CDR3 comprises 15 residues. V was cut by 3 bases and J by 3 bases, with 9 bases left in between. CDR1 and CDR2 from the germline V gene are MNHEY and SMNVEV (reference sequence).

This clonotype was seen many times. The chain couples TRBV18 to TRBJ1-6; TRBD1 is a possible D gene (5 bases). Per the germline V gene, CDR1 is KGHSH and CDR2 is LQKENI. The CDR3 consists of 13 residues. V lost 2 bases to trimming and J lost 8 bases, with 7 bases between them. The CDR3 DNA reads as TGTGCCAGCTCACCAGGGGGTGATTCACCCCTCCACTTT. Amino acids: CASSPGGDSPLHF.

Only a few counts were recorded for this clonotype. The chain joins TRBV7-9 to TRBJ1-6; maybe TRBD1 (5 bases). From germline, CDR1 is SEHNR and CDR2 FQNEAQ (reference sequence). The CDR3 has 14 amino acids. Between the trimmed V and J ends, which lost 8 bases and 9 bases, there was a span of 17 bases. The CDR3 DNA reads TGTGCCAGCCGAGGGATGGGGGATAGTTCACCCCTCCACTTT. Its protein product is CASRGMGDSSPLHF. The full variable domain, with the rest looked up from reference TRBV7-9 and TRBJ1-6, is DTGVSQNPRHKITKRGQNVTFRCDPISEHNRLYWYRQTLGQGPEFLTYFQNEAQLEKSRLLSDRFSAERPKGSFSTLEIQRTEQGDSAMYLCASRGMGDSSPLHFGNGTRLTVT.

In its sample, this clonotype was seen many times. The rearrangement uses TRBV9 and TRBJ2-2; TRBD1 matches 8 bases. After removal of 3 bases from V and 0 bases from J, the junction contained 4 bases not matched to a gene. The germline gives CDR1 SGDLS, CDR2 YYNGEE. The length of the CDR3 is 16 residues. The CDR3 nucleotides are TGTGCCAGCAGCGAGAACAGGGGGGCGAACACCGGGGAGCTGTTTTTT. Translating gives CASSENRGANTGELFF.